Following are 27 T cell receptor beta chains from one sample sequenced in a study of patients and donors after allogeneic stem cell transplantation. TCRdb independently ran MiXCR on the RT-PCR reads; one entry per CDR3 protein. Here the sample spans roughly 880,000 distinct CDR3 sequences, roughly 18% being singletons. The sample taken for sequencing was blood, either unsorted or a sorted T cell fraction (not recorded which). The receptors stem from a human donor who was either an allogeneic HSCT recipient or a stem cell or donor lymphocyte infusion donor (not recorded which). It is not recorded whose cells these are; they may come from a transplant donor.

The chain joins TRBV29-1 to TRBJ2-2; unclear D gene. V was shortened by 7 bases and J by 8 bases, with 8 bases between the two germline ends. The CDR3 loop spans 10 amino acids. Germline V lookup: CDR1 SQVTM, CDR2 ANQGSEA. The CDR3 nucleotides are TGCAGCGCCAAAGGGGGGGAGCTGTTTTTT. It is translated as CSAKGGELFF.

This clonotype was picked up a small number of times. One end of the junction does not line up with germline, which may come from a read error. The chain has TRBV29-1 and TRBJ1-2; no clear D gene. Germline CDR1 reads SQVTM; CDR2 reads ANQGSEA. The CDR3 contains 10 residues. The CDR3, as DNA: TGCAGCGTTTTCAGTTATGTCTACACCTTC. It codes for CSVFSYVYTF.

The chain uses TRBV25-1 and TRBJ1-2; D remains unclear. The CDR3 runs 13 residues. V dropped 5 bases and J dropped 7 bases, with 14 bases sitting between them. CDR1 and CDR2 (germline): MGHDK, SYGVNS. The CDR3, as DNA: TGTGCCAGCAGTAACCGGTGGCGGGGTGGCTACACCTTC. Its protein product is CASSNRWRGGYTF.

The sample holds many counts of this clonotype. The chain links TRBV12-3 or TRBV12-4 to TRBJ2-7, with D perhaps TRBD1 (6 bases). V was clipped by 5 bases and J by 2 bases, with 13 bases between them. The CDR3 has 14 residues. The CDR3 nucleotides are TGTGCCAGCAGTGGGGACAAGCCTCCCTACGAGCAGTACTTC. Its protein product is CASSGDKPPYEQYF.

The chain combines TRBV10-3 with TRBJ1-6; D ambiguous. CDR3 length: 13 residues. Trimming removed 4 bases from V and 6 bases from J, with 7 bases in between. The germline V gene encodes CDR1 ENHRY and CDR2 SYGVKD. CDR3 loop: CAISGFSNSPLHF. CDR3 DNA: TGTGCCATCAGTGGTTTCAGTAATTCACCCCTCCACTTT.

The rearrangement joins TRBV10-3 to TRBJ1-5; D unclear. The CDR3 contains 15 residues. Germline V lookup: CDR1 ENHRY, CDR2 SYGVKD. V was trimmed by 0 bases and J by 3 bases, leaving 9 bases between them. For the CDR3, the DNA is TGTGCCATCAGTGAGTCTCGGAGATTCAATCAGCCCCAGCATTTT. Protein sequence: CAISESRRFNQPQHF.

V usage is TRBV28 and J usage is TRBJ2-5; TRBD1 matches 9 bases. The germline V gene encodes CDR1 MDHEN and CDR2 SYDVKM. This CDR3 region has 12 residues. The V segment lost 8 bases and the J segment 5 bases; nucleotides outside the gene matches: 3. CDR3 nucleotide sequence: TGTGCCAGCGGACAGGGGACGGAGACCCAGTACTTC. It is translated as CASGQGTETQYF. The whole variable domain, filled in from reference TRBV28 and TRBJ2-5, reads DVKVTQSSRYLVKRTGEKVFLECVQDMDHENMFWYRQDPGLGLRLIYFSYDVKMKEKGDIPEGYSVSREKKERFSLILESASTNQTSMYLCASGQGTETQYFGPGTRLLVL.

This clonotype was recorded many times. This sequence joins TRBV5-1 and TRBJ2-7; perhaps TRBD1 as D (6 bases). The CDR3 consists of 13 residues. V was clipped by 3 bases and J by 5 bases, with 12 bases between them. CDR1 is SGHRS, CDR2 YFSETQ, per germline. CDR3 sequence (DNA): TGCGCCAGCAGCTCACAGGGAGAGAACGAGCAGTACTTC. Translating it yields CASSSQGENEQYF. Complete variable domain (other parts from reference TRBV5-1 and TRBJ2-7): KAGVTQTPRYLIKTRGQQVTLSCSPISGHRSVSWYQQTPGQGLQFLFEYFSETQRNKGNFPGRFSGRQFSNSRSEMNVSTLELGDSALYLCASSSQGENEQYFGPGTRLTVT.

As regards this clonotype: A clone one base away is much larger, so this may be a read error. The chain joins TRBV12-3 or TRBV12-4 to TRBJ2-2, with unresolved D. The V and J ends lost 6 bases and 6 bases respectively, with 8 bases between them. CDR3 length equals 12 residues. The CDR3 loop reads CASRDSSGELFF. The CDR3 DNA follows: TGTGCCAGCAGAGACTCTTCCGGGGAGCTGTTTTTT.

This clonotype appeared a few times. The rearrangement links TRBV12-3 or TRBV12-4 to TRBJ2-7, with TRBD1 matching 12 bases. The CDR3 length is 16 residues. The ends lost 7 bases at V and 2 bases at J; junction bases unmatched: 9. Here the CDR3 DNA reads TGTGCCAGCACCCCGGGACAGGGGGCAAATCCCTACGAGCAGTACTTC. Residues: CASTPGQGANPYEQYF.

V gene TRBV12-3 or TRBV12-4 combines with J gene TRBJ2-1; no clear D gene. The CDR3 length is 14 residues. V lost 2 bases to trimming and J lost 8 bases, with 13 bases between them. CDR3 region: CASSLIWSGDEQFF. The CDR3 DNA follows: TGTGCCAGCAGTTTAATATGGTCGGGCGATGAGCAGTTCTTC.

This rearrangement joins TRBV7-2 to TRBJ2-7, with 7 bases matching TRBD1. CDR1 is SGHTA and CDR2 is FQGNSA in the germline V gene. This CDR3 has 14 amino acids. V dropped 5 bases and J dropped 3; count of bases not matched to a gene: 7. The CDR3 bases are TGTGCCAGCAGCCGACCGGGACAGAACTACGAGCAGTACTTC. Translated: CASSRPGQNYEQYF.

On this clonotype itself: This may be a read error, as it is one base from a much larger clone. The gene calls are TRBV12-5 and TRBJ1-1; D is uncertain. The CDR3 consists of 12 residues. CDR1 and CDR2 (germline): LGHNT, FRNRAP. The CDR3 bases are TGTGCTAGTGGCTCAGACACTCCTGAAGCTTACTTT. Amino acid sequence: CASGSDTPEAYF.

CDR3 DNA: TGTGCCAGCAGTTCCGCGGGACAGTTTAACTATGGCTACACCTTC. This codes for CASSSAGQFNYGYTF. This chain uses TRBV28 with TRBJ1-2; 7 positions match TRBD1. The germline V gene encodes CDR1 MDHEN and CDR2 SYDVKM. The ends lost 4 bases at V and 1 base at J; junction bases unmatched: 6. The CDR3 is 15 amino acids.

This clonotype has just a few counts. This chain uses TRBV5-1 with TRBJ1-4; 7 bases agree with TRBD1. V dropped 0 bases and J dropped 5; count of bases not matched to a gene: 10. In germline, CDR1 is SGHRS, CDR2 YFSETQ. The CDR3 is 17 residues long. The CDR3 loop reads CASSLEKRRQGNEKLFF. The CDR3 DNA is TGCGCCAGCAGCTTGGAAAAAAGGAGACAGGGAAATGAAAAACTGTTTTTT.

This clonotype appeared a few times. The CDR3 coding sequence is TGTGCCAGCACCCGGGACAGGGGAACGTCCTACGAGCAGTACTTC. It encodes CASTRDRGTSYEQYF. V and J are TRBV7-2 and TRBJ2-7, with 10 bases matching TRBD1. The V and J ends lost 7 bases and 1 base, in that order; junction bases with no gene match: 7. The CDR3 runs to 15 residues. CDR1 SGHTA and CDR2 FQGNSA come from the germline V gene.

This clonotype has at least ten counts. J is TRBJ2-7 and V is TRBV12-3 or TRBV12-4, with D perhaps TRBD2 (5 bases). Trimming took off 4 bases at V and 6 bases at J, with 10 bases between the two ends. This CDR3 has 12 amino acids. CDR3 bases: TGTGCCAGCAGTTCAGTCCGGGGCGAGCAGTACTTC. Protein sequence: CASSSVRGEQYF.

The chain carries TRBV12-3 or TRBV12-4 and TRBJ2-3; 8 bases match TRBD1. This CDR3 has 14 residues. With 4 bases clipped from V and 4 bases from J, the junction kept 4 bases outside the gene matches. CDR3 amino acids: CASSSSDRADTQYF. Written as DNA, the CDR3 is TGTGCCAGCAGTTCCTCGGACAGGGCAGATACGCAGTATTTT.

The chain combines TRBV15 with TRBJ1-6; D perhaps matches TRBD1 (6 bases). The CDR3 has 15 residues. Germline V gene data show CDR1 as LNHNV and CDR2 as YYDKDF (reference sequence). Trimming cost V 5 bases and J 10 bases, with 18 bases left between them. The CDR3, as DNA: TGTGCCACCAGCCTTGTTGGGGGCTCGGAATCACCCCTCCACTTT. Translated, it gives CATSLVGGSESPLHF.

This chain uses TRBV20-1 with TRBJ2-1; 14 nucleotides align to TRBD2. The length of the CDR3 is 16 residues. Germline lookup yields CDR1 DFQATT and CDR2 SNEGSKA (reference sequence). With V trimmed by 1 base and J by 8 bases, 7 bases remained unmatched. The DNA of the CDR3 is TGCAGTGCTAGAGTGGGGACTAGCGGGAGTCTCTATGAGCAGTTCTTC. Protein product: CSARVGTSGSLYEQFF.

The chain couples TRBV18 to TRBJ2-5, with D possibly TRBD2 on 6 matching bases. The ends were cut back, 1 base at V and 4 bases at J, with 19 bases in the middle. This CDR3 has 17 amino acids. Germline-derived CDR1 and CDR2 are KGHSH and LQKENI. The chain's CDR3 is CASSPRGRTRSGETQYF. In DNA form, the CDR3 reads TGTGCCAGCTCACCACGGGGGAGGACACGATCGGGAGAGACCCAGTACTTC.

A few counts support this clonotype. This chain joins TRBV6-6 and TRBJ1-2; the D is unclear. Germline CDR1 MNHNY, CDR2 SVGAGI (reference sequence). The CDR3 runs 13 residues. Trimming took 6 bases from V and 6 from J, leaving 14 bases between them. The CDR3 sequence is CASRISRGNGYTF. Written as DNA, the CDR3 is TGTGCCAGCAGAATCTCCCGGGGAAATGGCTACACCTTC.

This clonotype was found many times. This CDR3 is CASTERPNSGAFF. DNA of the CDR3: TGTGCCAGCACCGAGAGACCTAATTCGGGAGCTTTCTTT. V usage is TRBV12-3 or TRBV12-4 and J usage is TRBJ1-1; D not certain. The length of the CDR3 is 13 residues. The V and J ends lost 7 bases and 10 bases respectively, with 19 bases between them.

The chain carries TRBV12-3 or TRBV12-4 and TRBJ1-2; no definite D call. V shed 3 bases and J shed 5 bases, with 19 bases lying between them. This CDR3 has 16 amino acids. The CDR3 DNA reads TGTGCCAGCAGTTTGGCCGGACCGGCTCGGGGTTATGGCTACACCTTC. Its protein is CASSLAGPARGYGYTF.

This clonotype came up a few times. The V gene is TRBV18, the J gene TRBJ2-5; TRBD1 might be the D (6 bases). The V end was cut by 3 bases, the J end by 2 bases, with 13 bases between. Germline-derived CDR1 and CDR2 are KGHSH and LQKENI. This CDR3 is built from 15 residues. CDR3 nucleotide sequence: TGTGCCAGCTCACCCCTTGGGACACAACAAGAGACCCAGTACTTC. This sequence encodes CASSPLGTQQETQYF.

The chain links TRBV19 to TRBJ2-7; 13 nucleotides align to TRBD2. The CDR3 sequence is 16 residues long. The V segment lost 4 bases and the J segment 9 bases; nucleotides outside the gene matches: 12. Germline CDR1 reads LNHDA; CDR2 reads SQIVND (reference sequence). The CDR3 DNA reads as TGTGCCAGTAGTACTGGGACCGGGACTAGCGGGGTCGTGCAGTACTTC. As protein: CASSTGTGTSGVVQYF.

V and J are TRBV12-5 and TRBJ2-2; TRBD1 aligns across 8 bases. V lost 6 bases and J lost 6; bases outside the gene matches: 9. This CDR3 region has 15 residues. Germline V gives CDR1 LGHNT, CDR2 FRNRAP. The CDR3: CASGPPDREAGELFF. The CDR3 nucleotides read TGTGCTAGTGGCCCGCCGGACAGGGAAGCCGGGGAGCTGTTTTTT.